These 2 T cell receptor beta chains were all obtained from the same sample, sequenced in a study of neurological immune-mediated disorders (dated by TCRdb to about 2019). The library was produced with 5' RACE. TCRdb shows the sequencer as Illumina HiSeq 2500. TCRdb's own reprocessing of the public reads used fastp at Q25 and MiXCR and kept productive beta chains. Every distinct CDR3 protein forms one entry, paired with its most common genes and DNA. This sample is represented by more than 35,000 distinct CDR3 sequences; roughly 6.3% of them were singletons. The ten most abundant clones make up around 0.6% of the sample. Sequenced: CD4+ T cells from blood. The receptors stem from a woman aged 40-49 years in good health.

In this sample, this clonotype is medium-sized (0.01 to 0.1%). The rearrangement joins TRBV5-1 to TRBJ2-1; D unresolved. The CDR3 runs to 16 residues. The V gene's germline CDR1 is SGHRS and CDR2 YFSETQ. Between the trimmed V and J ends, which lost 0 bases and 6 bases, there was a span of 16 bases. CDR3 sequence reads: CASSLDVAANPNEQFF. The DNA of the CDR3 is TGCGCCAGCAGCTTGGATGTTGCGGCGAACCCCAATGAGCAGTTCTTC.

This clonotype showed up many times. The genes are TRBV7-8 and TRBJ2-2, with 14 bases identical to TRBD2. The germline CDR1 and CDR2 sequences are SGHVS and FQNEAQ. V lost 4 bases and J lost 8; bases outside the gene matches: 9. CDR3 length: 17 amino acids. CDR3 coding DNA: TGTGCCAGCAGCTCACCAGGACTAGCGGGAGGATGGGGGGAGCTGTTTTTT. Protein product: CASSSPGLAGGWGELFF.